This T cell receptor beta chain is drawn from a study of identical twins. Points from the study as a whole: The study found excess low generation probability among twin-shared out-of-frame alpha sequences. Models underpredicted monozygotic twin sharing of out-of-frame TCR alpha.

CDR1 MNHEY and CDR2 SMNVEV come from the germline V gene (reference sequence). The CDR3 sequence is 12 residues long. As for this clonotype: Its target is not known.

TCRdb re-called the 5' RACE reads with MiXCR, one entry per CDR3 protein. The sample lists around 250,000 distinct CDR3 sequences; approximately 7.1% were seen once. The same sample was also used in a study of T cells expressing NK-cell markers. That report notes: Seven sequenced donors out of eight were HCMV-seropositive, one seronegative. Also leading the CD3+CD56-NKG2C+ fraction in a handful of donors were these clonotypes.

V usage is TRBV27 and J usage is TRBJ2-3; 9 bases map to TRBD2. Sequencing was carried out using CD8+ T cells sorted from blood. This clonotype was obtained from a woman aged 18 to 35 in good health. The DNA of the CDR3 is TGTGCGGCGGGAGGGCCTACAGATACGCAGTATTTT. It is translated as CAAGGPTDTQYF.